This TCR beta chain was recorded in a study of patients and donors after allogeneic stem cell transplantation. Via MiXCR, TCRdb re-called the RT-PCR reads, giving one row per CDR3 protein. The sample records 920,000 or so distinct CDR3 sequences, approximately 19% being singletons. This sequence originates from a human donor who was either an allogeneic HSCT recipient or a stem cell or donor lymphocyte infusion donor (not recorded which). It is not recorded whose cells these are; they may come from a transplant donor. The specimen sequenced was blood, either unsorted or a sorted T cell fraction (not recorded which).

CDR3 residues: CASSPSLTGANYGYTF. Here the CDR3 DNA reads TGTGCCAGCAGCCCGAGCCTAACAGGTGCCAACTATGGCTACACCTTC. The chain recombines TRBV7-8 with TRBJ1-2, with D possibly TRBD1 on 5 matching bases. In germline, CDR1 is SGHVS, CDR2 FQNEAQ. Trimming stripped 5 bases from V and 2 bases from J, with 18 bases between. The CDR3 extends over 16 amino acids. Variable domain in full (rest from reference TRBV7-8 and TRBJ1-2): GAGVSQSPRYKVAKRGQDVALRCDPISGHVSLFWYQQALGQGPEFLTYFQNEAQLDKSGLPSDRFFAERPEGSVSTLKIQRTQQEDSAVYLCASSPSLTGANYGYTFGSGTRLTVV.